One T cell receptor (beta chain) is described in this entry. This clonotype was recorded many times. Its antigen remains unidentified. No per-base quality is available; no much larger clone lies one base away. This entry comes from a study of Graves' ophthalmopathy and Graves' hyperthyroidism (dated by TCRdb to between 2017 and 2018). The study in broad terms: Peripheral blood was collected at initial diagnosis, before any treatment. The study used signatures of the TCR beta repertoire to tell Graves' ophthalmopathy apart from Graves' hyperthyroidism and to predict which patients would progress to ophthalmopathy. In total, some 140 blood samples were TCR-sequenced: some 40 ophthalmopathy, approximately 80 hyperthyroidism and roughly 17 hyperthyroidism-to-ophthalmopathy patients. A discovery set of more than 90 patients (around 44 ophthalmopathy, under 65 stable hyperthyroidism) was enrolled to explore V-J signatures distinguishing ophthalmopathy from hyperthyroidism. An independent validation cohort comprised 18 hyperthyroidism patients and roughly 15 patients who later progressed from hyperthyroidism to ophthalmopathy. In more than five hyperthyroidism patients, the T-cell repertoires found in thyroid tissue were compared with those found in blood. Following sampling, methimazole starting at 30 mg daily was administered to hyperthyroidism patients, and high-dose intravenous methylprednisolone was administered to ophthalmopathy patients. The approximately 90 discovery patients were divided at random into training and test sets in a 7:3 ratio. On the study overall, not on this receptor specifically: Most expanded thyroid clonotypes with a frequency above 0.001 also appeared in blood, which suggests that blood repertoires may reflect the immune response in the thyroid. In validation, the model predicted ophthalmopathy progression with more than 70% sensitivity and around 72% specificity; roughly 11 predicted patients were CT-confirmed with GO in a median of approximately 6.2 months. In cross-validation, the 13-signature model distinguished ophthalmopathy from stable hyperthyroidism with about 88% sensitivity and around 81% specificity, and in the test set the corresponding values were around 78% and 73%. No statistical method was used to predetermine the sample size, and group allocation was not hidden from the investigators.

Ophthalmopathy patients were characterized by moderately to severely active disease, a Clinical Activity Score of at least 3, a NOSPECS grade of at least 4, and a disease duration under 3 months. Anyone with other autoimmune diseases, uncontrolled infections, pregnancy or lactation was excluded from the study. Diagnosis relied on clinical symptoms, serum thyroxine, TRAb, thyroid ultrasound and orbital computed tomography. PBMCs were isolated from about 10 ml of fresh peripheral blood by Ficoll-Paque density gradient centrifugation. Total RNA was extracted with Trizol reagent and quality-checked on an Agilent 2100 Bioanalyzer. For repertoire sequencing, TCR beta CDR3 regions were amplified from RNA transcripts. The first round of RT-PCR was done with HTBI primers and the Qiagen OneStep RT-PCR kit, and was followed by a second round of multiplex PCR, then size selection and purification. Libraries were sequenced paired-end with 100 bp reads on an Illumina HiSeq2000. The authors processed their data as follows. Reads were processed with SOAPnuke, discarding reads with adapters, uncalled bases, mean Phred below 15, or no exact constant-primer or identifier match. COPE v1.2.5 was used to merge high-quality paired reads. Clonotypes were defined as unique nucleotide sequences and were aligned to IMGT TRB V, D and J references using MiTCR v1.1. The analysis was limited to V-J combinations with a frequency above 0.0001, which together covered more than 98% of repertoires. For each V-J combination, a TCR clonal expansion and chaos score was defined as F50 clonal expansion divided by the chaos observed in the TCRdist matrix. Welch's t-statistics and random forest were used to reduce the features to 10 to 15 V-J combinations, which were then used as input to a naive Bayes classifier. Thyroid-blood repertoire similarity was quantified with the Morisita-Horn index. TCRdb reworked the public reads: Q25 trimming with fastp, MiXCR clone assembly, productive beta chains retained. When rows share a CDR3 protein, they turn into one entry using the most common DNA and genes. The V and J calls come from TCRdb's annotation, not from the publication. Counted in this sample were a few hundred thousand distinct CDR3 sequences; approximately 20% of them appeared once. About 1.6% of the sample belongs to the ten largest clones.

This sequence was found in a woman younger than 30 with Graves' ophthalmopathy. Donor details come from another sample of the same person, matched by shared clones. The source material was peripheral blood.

The DNA reads TGTGCCTGGAGTGTAGGGGGGGCCGGTCAGCCCCAGCATTTT. This gives the protein CAWSVGGAGQPQHF. The rearranged segments are TRBV30 and TRBJ1-5, with a weak D call of TRBD1 (6 bases match). Trimming at the junction amounts to 0 bases on V and 6 bases on J, and the germline ends lie 12 bases apart. Measured from the cysteine to the phenylalanine, the CDR3 is 14 residues long. The entry retains the CDR3 DNA only, 42 bases that are in frame from base 1. CDR1 and CDR2 (GTSNPN, SVGIG) derive from the germline V gene (reference sequence).